The 17 T cell receptor beta chains below come from one sample, sequenced in a study of blood T cell repertoires in COVID-19 (dated by TCRdb to the early 2020s). Library prep was done by the immunoSEQ multiplex PCR assay. In its TCRdb copy, this immuneACCESS table keeps in-frame sequences only and misses some clones. Where compared with another copy, unresolved V genes explain less than half of these, and the others have no known cause. Across this sample there are about 200,000 clones, with approximately 80% seen only once. Roughly 5% of the sample lies in the top ten. Sequenced: PBMCs or T cells enriched from blood (not recorded which). These receptors were obtained from an older woman with acute COVID-19.

V gene TRBV7-2 combines with J gene TRBJ1-1, with D unclear. The CDR3 totals 14 residues. V lost 5 bases and J 3 bases, leaving 13 bases between the germline ends. Germline loops: CDR1 SGHTA, CDR2 FQGNSA. CDR3: CASSLQAGDTEAFF. The CDR3 region has the DNA TGTGCCAGCAGCCTGCAGGCGGGCGACACTGAAGCTTTCTTT.

CDR3 bases: TGTGCCAGCAGTTACGGGGCGGCAGGTCTAGCGGGGCCCCTCCACCAAGAGACCCAGTACTTC. Translating it yields CASSYGAAGLAGPLHQETQYF. The chain is built from TRBV6-2 or TRBV6-3 and TRBJ2-5; 9 bases agree with TRBD2. With 2 bases clipped from V and 0 bases from J, the junction kept 19 bases outside the gene matches. CDR3 size: 21 residues. Germline CDR1 is MNHEY and CDR2 is SVGEGT.

In its sample, this clone was seen once. The V gene is TRBV4-1, the J gene TRBJ1-2; D gene unclear. With 1 base removed from V and 5 bases from J, the gap between germline ends came to 20 bases. This CDR3 region has 17 residues. Germline V lookup: CDR1 MGHRA, CDR2 YSYEKL. The CDR3 nucleotides read TGCGCCAGCAGCCAAGCAAGGAGGAACAAATATTTATATGGCTACACCTTC. Translated, it gives CASSQARRNKYLYGYTF.

The V call is TRBV11-2, the J call TRBJ2-7, with 10 bases fitting TRBD2. Trimming at V came to 5 bases and at J to 1 base, leaving 8 bases not matched to a gene. Germline V gene lookup returns CDR1 SGHAT and CDR2 FQNNGV. There are 16 residues in the CDR3. The CDR3 nucleotides read TGTGCCAGCAGCCTACAGGGACTAGCGCCTTCCTACGAGCAGTACTTC. Amino acid sequence: CASSLQGLAPSYEQYF.

The rearrangement joins TRBV27 to TRBJ1-2; 7 bases are shared with TRBD1. This CDR3 has 15 residues. The germline V gene has CDR1 MNHEY and CDR2 SMNVEV (reference sequence). The junction had 7 bases not matched to a gene; V was cut back by 4 bases and J by 2 bases. The CDR3 reads CASSSIPGQNYGYTF. In nucleotides, the CDR3 is TGTGCCAGCAGTTCGATCCCGGGACAGAACTATGGCTACACCTTC.

The chain combines TRBV7-2 with TRBJ1-2; D possibly corresponds to TRBD1 (5 bases). Trimming removed 5 bases from V and 3 bases from J, with 13 bases in between. This CDR3 contains 14 residues. From germline, CDR1 is SGHTA and CDR2 FQGNSA. The CDR3 DNA follows: TGTGCCAGCAGCCTCGACAGAGGAGACTATGGCTACACCTTC. Its protein product is CASSLDRGDYGYTF. Full variable domain (missing parts from reference TRBV7-2 and TRBJ1-2): GAGVSQSPSNKVTEKGKDVELRCDPISGHTALYWYRQSLGQGLEFLIYFQGNSAPDKSGLPSDRFSAERTGGSVSTLTIQRTQQEDSAVYLCASSLDRGDYGYTFGSGTRLTVV.

The chain is built from TRBV15 and TRBJ2-5; D unclear. The germline V and J ends were trimmed by 7 bases and 0 bases, with 6 bases remaining between them. Germline V gene data show CDR1 as LNHNV and CDR2 as YYDKDF (reference sequence). This CDR3 is built from 12 residues. The CDR3 sequence is CATTSYQETQYF. As DNA, the CDR3 is TGTGCCACCACCTCGTACCAAGAGACCCAGTACTTC.

The chain has TRBV5-1 and TRBJ1-5, with TRBD1 as a possible D gene (6 bases). CDR3 size: 14 residues. V lost 0 bases and J lost 5, with 9 bases in between. Germline V gene lookup returns CDR1 SGHRS and CDR2 YFSETQ. The CDR3 DNA is TGCGCCAGCAGCTTGGAGGGGGTGGATCAGCCCCAGCATTTT. This translates into CASSLEGVDQPQHF.

The table lists this clone with many counts. One end of the junction varies from germline; a read error may be responsible. This chain joins TRBV29-1 and TRBJ2-6; TRBD1 agrees at 11 bases. Germline CDR1 SQVTM, CDR2 ANQGSEA. The CDR3 consists of 19 residues. The CDR3, as DNA: TGCAGCGTGGAAGACCTGAGGTGGGACAGGGGGTCTGGGGCCAACGTCCTGACTTTC. Translating gives CSVEDLRWDRGSGANVLTF.

The J gene is TRBJ2-3, the V gene TRBV24-1; D is ambiguous. The germline CDR1 and CDR2 sequences are KGHDR and SFDVKD. The CDR3 is 14 amino acids. Trimming cost V 4 bases and J 2 bases, with 9 bases left between them. This CDR3 reads CATSESLITDTQYF. The CDR3 DNA follows: TGTGCCACCAGTGAGTCGCTAATCACAGATACGCAGTATTTT.

The rearrangement joins TRBV12-3 or TRBV12-4 to TRBJ2-5; 8 positions agree with TRBD2. The V gene end was trimmed by 10 bases and the J gene end by 8 bases; junction bases not matched to a gene: 12. The CDR3 is 13 residues long. CDR3 bases: TGTGCCAATTCTCGGGGGGGGGCCCCCACCCAGTACTTC. Its translation: CANSRGGAPTQYF.

V and J are TRBV5-5 and TRBJ1-1; TRBD1 might be the D (5 bases). The CDR3 contains 15 residues. Between the trimmed V and J ends, which lost 4 bases and 5 bases, there was a span of 18 bases. Germline V gene sequence: CDR1 SGHKS, CDR2 YYEKEE (reference sequence). In nucleotides, the CDR3 is TGTGCCAGCAGCCTGACCGGGCGGGGCAGAACTGAAGCTTTCTTT. It specifies CASSLTGRGRTEAFF.

The rearrangement links TRBV7-8 to TRBJ1-5; D is uncertain. Germline V gene lookup returns CDR1 SGHVS and CDR2 FQNEAQ. CDR3 length: 15 residues. The V end was cut by 3 bases, the J end by 0 bases, with 9 bases between. The DNA of the CDR3 is TGTGCCAGCAGCTTTCATCTAAATAGCAATCAGCCCCAGCATTTT. Translation: CASSFHLNSNQPQHF.

This CDR3 is CASSLRRNNEQFF. The CDR3 DNA follows: TGTGCCAGCAGTTTAAGGCGGAACAATGAGCAGTTCTTC. The gene calls are TRBV28 and TRBJ2-1, with D unclear. There are 13 residues in the CDR3. V was clipped by 2 bases and J by 5 bases, with 7 bases between them. The germline CDR1 and CDR2 sequences are MDHEN and SYDVKM.

This clone was counted between two and nine times. The rearrangement joins TRBV11-3 to TRBJ2-1; 8 nucleotides match TRBD2. Per the germline V gene, CDR1 is SGHNT and CDR2 is YENEEA. CDR3 length: 14 residues. Trimming took 1 base from V and 8 from J; bases not matched to a gene: 4. The DNA for the CDR3 is TGTGCCAGCAGCTTAGCGGGAGGGCCCTATGAGCAGTTCTTC. Translated, it gives CASSLAGGPYEQFF. Together with reference TRBV11-3 and TRBJ2-1, the CDR3 gives the full variable domain: EAGVVQSPRYKIIEKKQPVAFWCNPISGHNTLYWYLQNLGQGPELLIRYENEEAVDDSQLPKDRFSAERLKGVDSTLKIQPAELGDSAVYLCASSLAGGPYEQFFGPGTRLTVL.

This chain uses TRBV4-3 with TRBJ1-4; perhaps TRBD1 as D (5 bases). The V and J ends lost 0 bases and 6 bases respectively, with 11 bases between them. The length of the CDR3 is 15 residues. CDR1 and CDR2 from the germline V gene are LGHNA and YSLEER. CDR3 DNA sequence: TGCGCCAGCAGCCAAGATACCGGGGGGGATGAAAAACTGTTTTTT. This translates into CASSQDTGGDEKLFF.

The chain employs TRBV7-2 and TRBJ2-2; 7 nucleotides match TRBD2. The V gene's germline CDR1 is SGHTA and CDR2 FQGNSA. J gave up 3 bases and V 7 bases, and 5 bases lay outside the gene matches. The CDR3 is made up of 14 amino acids. The DNA of the CDR3 is TGTGCCAGCACCCCGACTAGCTACACCGGGGAGCTGTTTTTT. Translating it yields CASTPTSYTGELFF.